The rows below give T cell receptor beta chains drawn from one sample of a study of CDR3 diversity in severe acne. MiXCR was run by TCRdb on the PCR reads, yielding one entry per CDR3 protein. The sample shows tens of thousands of distinct CDR3 sequences, over 40% of them seen only once. The sample was blood. The source is a male donor in good health, without acne. The CDR3 runs from the conserved cysteine through the conserved F or W. Fields, in order: clone size, J gene, D gene, V gene, CDR3 protein, CDR3 DNA. D genes are given only for firm matches. Clone size is shown for a subset of rows, as once, few, many or a class of expanded clone.

abundance: medium-sized; j_gene: TRBJ2-5; d_gene: .; v_gene: TRBV24-1; CDR3aa: CATSDFLGSGETQYF; CDR3nt: TGTGCCACCAGTGATTTTTTGGGAAGCGGAGAGACCCAGTACTTC
abundance: many; j_gene: TRBJ2-7; d_gene: TRBD2; v_gene: TRBV3-1; CDR3aa: CASSQRLAGDYEQYF; CDR3nt: TGTGCCAGCAGCCAAAGACTAGCGGGAGACTACGAGCAGTACTTC
abundance: .; j_gene: TRBJ2-3; d_gene: TRBD2; v_gene: TRBV20-1; CDR3aa: CSASGTSAGTDTQYF; CDR3nt: TGCAGTGCTAGCGGGACTAGCGCCGGCACAGATACGCAGTATTTT
abundance: many; j_gene: TRBJ1-2; d_gene: TRBD1; v_gene: TRBV18; CDR3aa: CASSPEQTGDYGYTF; CDR3nt: TGTGCCAGCTCACCGGAACAGACAGGGGACTATGGCTACACCTTC
abundance: many; j_gene: TRBJ1-6; d_gene: .; v_gene: TRBV5-1; CDR3aa: CASSLQESSYNSPLHF; CDR3nt: TGCGCCAGCAGCTTACAGGAGAGCTCCTATAATTCACCCCTCCACTTT
abundance: .; j_gene: TRBJ2-5; d_gene: .; v_gene: TRBV24-1; CDR3aa: CATSDRRGTQYF; CDR3nt: TGTGCCACCAGTGACCGGAGGGGGACCCAGTACTTC
abundance: .; j_gene: TRBJ2-2; d_gene: TRBD2; v_gene: TRBV5-4; CDR3aa: CASSLKGRRRLAGGATGELFF; CDR3nt: TGTGCCAGCAGCTTGAAGGGCAGACGAAGACTAGCGGGGGGGGCCACCGGGGAGCTGTTTTTT
abundance: .; j_gene: TRBJ2-2; d_gene: TRBD2; v_gene: TRBV7-2; CDR3aa: CASSLASGLAGENTGELFF; CDR3nt: TGTGCCAGCAGCTTAGCGAGCGGACTAGCGGGGGAAAACACCGGGGAGCTGTTTTTT
abundance: few; j_gene: TRBJ1-2; d_gene: TRBD1; v_gene: TRBV29-1; CDR3aa: CSVMTGEVNYGYTF; CDR3nt: TGCAGCGTTATGACAGGGGAGGTGAACTATGGCTACACCTTC
abundance: .; j_gene: TRBJ1-6; d_gene: TRBD1; v_gene: TRBV2; CDR3aa: CATGPTGHGSPLHF; CDR3nt: TGTGCCACCGGGCCGACAGGGCACGGGTCACCCCTCCACTTT